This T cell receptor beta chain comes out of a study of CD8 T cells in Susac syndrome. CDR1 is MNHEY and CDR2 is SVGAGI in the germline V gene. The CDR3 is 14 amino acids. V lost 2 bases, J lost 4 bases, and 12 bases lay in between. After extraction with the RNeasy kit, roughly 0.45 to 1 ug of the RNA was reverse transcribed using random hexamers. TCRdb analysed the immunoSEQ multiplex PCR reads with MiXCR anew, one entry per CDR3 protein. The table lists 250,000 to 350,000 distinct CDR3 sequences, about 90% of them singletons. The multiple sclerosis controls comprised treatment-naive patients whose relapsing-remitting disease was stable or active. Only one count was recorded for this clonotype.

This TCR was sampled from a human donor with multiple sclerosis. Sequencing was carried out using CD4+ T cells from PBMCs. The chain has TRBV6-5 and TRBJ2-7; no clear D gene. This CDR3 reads CASSYGQGSYEQYF. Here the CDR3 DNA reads TGTGCCAGCAGTTACGGGCAAGGGTCTTACGAGCAGTACTTC.